This T cell receptor beta chain comes out of a study of T-cell memory formation after mild COVID-19. Study-level findings and limits: CD4+ bias marked clones expanding day 15 to 37, unlike balanced contracting clones. Pre-infection memory contained some responding clones, which suggested that cross-reactive memory had joined.

The germline V and J ends were trimmed by 5 bases and 3 bases, with 16 bases remaining between them. CDR1 and CDR2 from the germline V gene are SGHTA and FQGTGA. The CDR3 totals 16 residues. This clonotype was seen only a few times. Its antigen remains unidentified. TCRdb reprocessed the 5' RACE reads via MiXCR and lists one record per CDR3 protein. This sample has 530,000 or so distinct CDR3 sequences, with 15% to 20% found just once. This rearrangement joins TRBV7-3 to TRBJ2-2, with D possibly being TRBD1 or TRBD2 (5 bases each). The sequence came from an adult woman who had mild COVID-19 (a few samples of this study predate the infection). Cell type and time point are not known. Sample: PBMCs or a T cell subset sorted from them (not recorded which). CDR3 protein: CASSRRSQGHTGELFF. CDR3 sequence (DNA): TGTGCCAGCAGCCGGAGGTCCCAGGGTCACACCGGGGAGCTGTTTTTT. The whole variable domain, remainder taken from reference TRBV7-3 and TRBJ2-2, is GAGVSQTPSNKVTEKGKYVELRCDPISGHTALYWYRQSLGQGPEFLIYFQGTGAADDSGLPNDRFFAVRPEGSVSTLKIQRTERGDSAVYLCASSRRSQGHTGELFFGEGSRLTVL.